Below, 29 T cell receptor beta chains from the same sample are listed, as sequenced in a study of T cells in Graves' hyperthyroidism and ophthalmopathy. Amplified TCR beta CDR3 regions came from RNA transcripts. With the HTBI primer set, the TCR CDR3 went through a first round of RT-PCR. A single record per CDR3 protein comes from TCRdb applying MiXCR to the multiplex PCR reads. The table shows about 400,000 distinct CDR3 sequences, with roughly 13% occurring only once. The source material was blood. Receptors were obtained from a woman younger than 30 with Graves' hyperthyroidism.

There are many counts of this clonotype. CDR3 in DNA: TGTGCCAGCAGCTTAGACAGCGGGAGGGCCCCCGAGCAGTTCTTC. Its protein is CASSLDSGRAPEQFF. V usage is TRBV7-9 and J usage is TRBJ2-1; 10 nucleotides agree with TRBD2. CDR3 length: 15 amino acids. Germline V gives CDR1 SEHNR, CDR2 FQNEAQ (reference sequence). The ends lost 1 base at V and 10 bases at J; junction bases unmatched: 7.

This clonotype was seen many times. The chain links TRBV20-1 to TRBJ2-3, with a tentative D call TRBD2 (5 bases). CDR1 and CDR2 (germline): DFQATT, SNEGSKA (reference sequence). V dropped 6 bases and J dropped 3 bases, with 19 bases sitting between them. CDR3 length: 15 residues. This CDR3 reads CSASPLSGRTDTQYF. Here the CDR3 DNA reads TGCAGTGCCTCTCCCCTTTCGGGAAGGACAGATACGCAGTATTTT.

This clonotype was recorded many times. V usage is TRBV28 and J usage is TRBJ1-5; a weak D match, TRBD1 (5 bases). The CDR3 extends over 15 amino acids. Looked up from germline, CDR1 is MDHEN and CDR2 is SYDVKM. V was clipped by 7 bases and J by 1 base, with 14 bases between them. The CDR3: CASIDDGGSNQPQHF. The CDR3 nucleotides are TGTGCCAGCATCGACGATGGGGGGAGCAATCAGCCCCAGCATTTT.

Many counts were recorded for this clonotype. V is TRBV12-3 or TRBV12-4 and J is TRBJ2-5, with 13 bases lining up with TRBD2. Trimming at V came to 5 bases and at J to 7 bases, leaving 7 bases not matched to a gene. The CDR3 covers 15 residues. The CDR3 DNA is TGTGCCAGCAGTACTAGCGGGAGGGGGCCGGGGACCCAGTACTTC. Translation gives CASSTSGRGPGTQYF.

This clonotype was seen more than once but under ten times. The chain combines TRBV14 with TRBJ1-2; the D is unclear. V lost 4 bases to trimming and J lost 5 bases, with 11 bases between them. Germline lookup yields CDR1 SGHDN and CDR2 FVKESK. The CDR3 extends over 13 amino acids. CDR3 nucleotide sequence: TGTGCCAGCAGCCCAGACACAGTTTATGGCTACACCTTC. It specifies CASSPDTVYGYTF.

This clonotype was seen only a few times. J is TRBJ1-2 and V is TRBV6-2 or TRBV6-3; D might be TRBD1 (6 bases). The CDR3 has 14 residues. Germline V gene data show CDR1 as MNHEY and CDR2 as SVGEGT. V lost 6 bases and J 2 bases, leaving 13 bases between the germline ends. CDR3 sequence: CASSSTGVNYGYTF. CDR3 nucleotide sequence: TGTGCCAGCAGCTCGACAGGCGTGAACTATGGCTACACCTTC.

This clonotype appeared many times. The chain combines TRBV6-2 or TRBV6-3 with TRBJ1-5, with a weak D call TRBD1 (6 bases). CDR1 MNHEY and CDR2 SVGEGT come from the germline V gene. The CDR3 is made up of 14 amino acids. With 6 bases removed from V and 5 bases from J, the gap between germline ends came to 14 bases. The CDR3 here is CASRIDRSYQPQHF. As DNA, the CDR3 is TGTGCCAGCAGGATTGACAGGAGTTATCAGCCCCAGCATTTT.

The chain couples TRBV6-1 to TRBJ2-1; 10 bases align to TRBD2. CDR1 and CDR2 from the germline V gene are MNHNS and SASEGT. There are 14 residues in the CDR3. The V segment lost 10 bases and the J segment 3 bases; nucleotides outside the gene matches: 6. As DNA, the CDR3 is TGTGCCACCTTAGCGGGAGGAGGCTACAATGAGCAGTTCTTC. It specifies CATLAGGGYNEQFF.

This clonotype was observed a few times. The rearrangement links TRBV3-1 to TRBJ1-2; D gene unclear. Trimming left V 0 bases short and J 0 bases short, with 8 bases between. Germline loops: CDR1 LGHDT, CDR2 YNNKEL (reference sequence). The CDR3 totals 15 residues. The CDR3 spells CASSQDSLANYGYTF. CDR3 in DNA: TGTGCCAGCAGCCAAGATTCCCTCGCTAACTATGGCTACACCTTC. The entire variable domain, with the rest obtained from reference TRBV3-1 and TRBJ1-2, is as follows: DTAVSQTPKYLVTQMGNDKSIKCEQNLGHDTMYWYKQDSKKFLKIMFSYNNKELIINETVPNRFSPKSPDKAHLNLHINSLELGDSAVYFCASSQDSLANYGYTFGSGTRLTVV.

The chain's CDR3 is CASSFKSYEQYF. DNA of the CDR3: TGTGCCAGCAGTTTTAAATCTTACGAGCAGTACTTC. The chain employs TRBV28 and TRBJ2-7; D is undetermined. The CDR3 is made up of 12 amino acids. CDR1 and CDR2 from the germline V gene are MDHEN and SYDVKM. V was shortened by 3 bases and J by 4 bases, with 7 bases between the two germline ends. The full variable domain, with the rest looked up from reference TRBV28 and TRBJ2-7, is DVKVTQSSRYLVKRTGEKVFLECVQDMDHENMFWYRQDPGLGLRLIYFSYDVKMKEKGDIPEGYSVSREKKERFSLILESASTNQTSMYLCASSFKSYEQYFGPGTRLTVT.

This clonotype was observed many times. This sequence joins TRBV7-2 and TRBJ2-5; 7 nucleotides match TRBD2. The CDR3 covers 16 residues. Germline V gives CDR1 SGHTA, CDR2 FQGNSA. Trimming cost V 5 bases and J 5 bases; bases outside gene matches: 14. The CDR3 loop is CASSLRRAGDRETQYF. The CDR3 bases are TGTGCCAGCAGCCTAAGAAGGGCGGGAGATCGGGAGACCCAGTACTTC.

This clonotype was counted at least ten times. The gene calls are TRBV30 and TRBJ2-5; D might be TRBD2 (5 bases). The germline gives CDR1 GTSNPN, CDR2 SVGIG (reference sequence). Trimming stripped 2 bases from V and 4 bases from J, with 14 bases between. The CDR3 loop spans 14 amino acids. CDR3: CAWSPGLSGETQYF. CDR3 nucleotides: TGTGCCTGGAGTCCAGGACTCTCGGGAGAGACCCAGTACTTC.

This clonotype was seen many times. V gene TRBV20-1 combines with J gene TRBJ2-7; 9 bases are shared with TRBD2. J was trimmed by 2 bases and V by 0 bases; bases with no gene match: 2. The CDR3 contains 14 residues. Looked up from germline, CDR1 is DFQATT and CDR2 is SNEGSKA (reference sequence). The CDR3 nucleotides are TGCAGTGCTAGAGAGCTAGCGGGAACCTACGAGCAGTACTTC. Translating it yields CSARELAGTYEQYF.

This clonotype was detected ten times or more. V is TRBV5-1 and J is TRBJ1-1; D perhaps matches TRBD1 (6 bases). The CDR3 length is 15 residues. Trimming removed 3 bases at V and 1 base at J, with 13 bases between. Looked up from germline, CDR1 is SGHRS and CDR2 is YFSETQ. CDR3 protein: CASSYSTGRNTEAFF. CDR3 DNA: TGCGCCAGCAGCTATTCGACAGGTCGGAACACTGAAGCTTTCTTT.

J is TRBJ2-7 and V is TRBV28, with D maybe TRBD2 (6 bases). CDR1 MDHEN and CDR2 SYDVKM come from the germline V gene. The CDR3 totals 14 residues. V was trimmed by 7 bases and J by 3 bases, leaving 16 bases between them. CDR3 DNA: TGTGCCAGCAAACAAGCGGGCCAGGACTACGAGCAGTACTTC. The encoded protein is CASKQAGQDYEQYF.

This clonotype was seen a handful of times. J is TRBJ1-2 and V is TRBV19; 11 bases line up with TRBD1. Trimming took 6 bases from V and 6 from J; bases not matched to a gene: 9. This CDR3 has 15 residues. Germline CDR1 reads LNHDA; CDR2 reads SQIVND (reference sequence). Written as DNA, the CDR3 is TGTGCCAGTAGCGCACGGACAGGGGGCGAGCATGGCTACACCTTC. Protein: CASSARTGGEHGYTF.

The sample holds many counts of this clonotype. The rearrangement uses TRBV30 and TRBJ2-7, with D perhaps given as TRBD1 or TRBD2 (5 bases each). CDR3 length: 14 residues. V was clipped by 0 bases and J by 1 base, with 10 bases between them. Germline CDR1 reads GTSNPN; CDR2 reads SVGIG (reference sequence). The DNA for the CDR3 is TGTGCCTGGAGTGTAGGGGACGGATCCTACGAGCAGTACTTC. This codes for CAWSVGDGSYEQYF.

This clonotype has ten or more counts. The chain couples TRBV28 to TRBJ2-7; 14 nucleotides match TRBD2. V was clipped by 7 bases and J by 1 base; unmatched bases: 9. This CDR3 comprises 17 residues. CDR1 and CDR2 (germline): MDHEN, SYDVKM. CDR3 sequence: CASTPGTSGSWSYEQYF. The CDR3, as DNA: TGTGCCAGCACCCCCGGGACTAGCGGGAGTTGGTCCTACGAGCAGTACTTC.

At least ten counts were recorded for this clonotype. This chain joins TRBV6-1 and TRBJ1-1; D gene ambiguous. CDR1 MNHNS and CDR2 SASEGT come from the germline V gene. V was cut by 5 bases and J by 9 bases, with 16 bases left in between. This CDR3 has 13 amino acids. The CDR3 DNA sequence: TGTGCCAGCAGTCTTGGGCGACATGACAAAGCTTTCTTT. Its translation: CASSLGRHDKAFF.

V gene TRBV5-1 combines with J gene TRBJ2-6; D possibly corresponds to TRBD2 (5 bases). The CDR3 consists of 16 residues. V lost 7 bases, J lost 0 bases, and 14 bases lay in between. Germline CDR1 SGHRS, CDR2 YFSETQ. This CDR3 is CASGQDSSSGANVLTF. The CDR3 DNA reads TGCGCCAGCGGCCAGGACTCCTCCTCTGGGGCCAACGTCCTGACTTTC.

This clonotype has ten or more counts. The J gene is TRBJ2-7, the V gene TRBV29-1, with 9 bases aligning to TRBD2. The CDR3 has 13 residues. J gave up 1 base and V 5 bases, and 3 bases lay outside the gene matches. Germline values: CDR1 SQVTM, CDR2 ANQGSEA. CDR3 residues: CSVQTSGSYEQYF. In nucleotides, the CDR3 is TGCAGCGTTCAGACTAGCGGTTCCTACGAGCAGTACTTC.

The sample holds many counts of this clonotype. V is TRBV7-8 and J is TRBJ1-1; possible D gene TRBD1, 6 bases. The V end was cut by 0 bases, the J end by 11 bases, with 13 bases between. Germline V CDR1 and CDR2: SGHVS, FQNEAQ. The CDR3 is 13 amino acids. The CDR3 region is CASSLAQGTSAFF. The DNA for the CDR3 is TGTGCCAGCAGCTTAGCGCAGGGGACGTCGGCTTTCTTT. The entire variable domain, with the rest obtained from reference TRBV7-8 and TRBJ1-1, is as follows: GAGVSQSPRYKVAKRGQDVALRCDPISGHVSLFWYQQALGQGPEFLTYFQNEAQLDKSGLPSDRFFAERPEGSVSTLKIQRTQQEDSAVYLCASSLAQGTSAFFGQGTRLTVV.

V is TRBV5-4 and J is TRBJ2-7, with 8 bases fitting TRBD1. In germline, CDR1 is SGHNT, CDR2 YYREEE (reference sequence). The CDR3 runs to 15 residues. The junction had 6 bases not matched to a gene; V was cut back by 1 base and J by 3 bases. The CDR3 loop reads CASSLSDRALYEQYF. The CDR3, as DNA: TGTGCCAGCAGCTTGTCGGACAGGGCCCTCTACGAGCAGTACTTC. The full variable domain, rest sourced from reference TRBV5-4 and TRBJ2-7, is ETGVTQSPTHLIKTRGQQVTLRCSSQSGHNTVSWYQQALGQGPQFIFQYYREEENGRGNFPPRFSGLQFPNYSSELNVNALELDDSALYLCASSLSDRALYEQYFGPGTRLTVT.

This clonotype came up many times. The rearrangement links TRBV7-2 to TRBJ2-1, with 8 bases lining up with TRBD2. V shed 0 bases, J shed 4 bases, and the junction held 2 bases outside the gene matches. Per the germline V gene, CDR1 is SGHTA and CDR2 is FQGNSA. CDR3 length: 15 amino acids. This CDR3 is CASSLAGTRYNEQFF. The DNA of the CDR3 is TGTGCCAGCAGCTTAGCCGGGACTAGGTACAATGAGCAGTTCTTC.

The chain joins TRBV2 to TRBJ1-5; TRBD1 agrees at 9 bases. The germline CDR1 and CDR2 sequences are SNHLY and FYNNEI. This CDR3 spans 15 amino acids. V was pared by 6 bases and J by 4 bases, with 7 bases of the junction left unmatched. CDR3 sequence (DNA): TGTGCCAGCAGGGGGGACAGGGCGGGTAATCAGCCCCAGCATTTT. It yields the protein CASRGDRAGNQPQHF.

This clonotype occurred a few times. A much larger clone lies a single base off, so this may be a read error. This chain links TRBV2 with TRBJ2-5; perhaps TRBD1 as D (8 bases). CDR1 and CDR2 (germline): SNHLY, FYNNEI. CDR3 length: 16 amino acids. V was clipped by 0 bases and J by 4 bases, with 15 bases between them. Written as DNA, the CDR3 is TGTGCCAGCAGTGAAGCGGGGGGGACAGGACCAGAGACCCAGTACTTC. It codes for CASSEAGGTGPETQYF.

V is TRBV19 and J is TRBJ2-7, with a possible D match to TRBD1 (6 bases). Germline V lookup: CDR1 LNHDA, CDR2 SQIVND (reference sequence). The length of the CDR3 is 15 residues. V was pared by 5 bases and J by 0 bases, with 14 bases between. CDR3 sequence: CASSLQGPSSYEQYF. As DNA, the CDR3 is TGTGCCAGTAGTCTCCAGGGGCCGAGCTCCTACGAGCAGTACTTC.

V usage is TRBV20-1 and J usage is TRBJ2-2; D remains ambiguous. The germline gives CDR1 DFQATT, CDR2 SNEGSKA (reference sequence). Trimming left V 4 bases short and J 1 base short, with 10 bases between. The CDR3 contains 14 residues. CDR3 sequence reads: CSAIYGGNTGELFF. The CDR3 DNA follows: TGCAGTGCTATCTATGGCGGGAACACCGGGGAGCTGTTTTTT.

The table lists this clonotype with many counts. The chain links TRBV20-1 to TRBJ2-5; 7 positions match TRBD2. From germline, CDR1 is DFQATT and CDR2 SNEGSKA (reference sequence). The CDR3 has 14 amino acids. V lost 0 bases, J lost 5 bases, and 6 bases stayed unmatched. The CDR3 region is CSARDGTSAETQYF. In DNA, the CDR3 is TGCAGTGCTAGAGATGGAACTAGCGCCGAGACCCAGTACTTC.